This TCR beta chain was recorded in a study of T-cell memory formation after mild COVID-19. The study, taken as a whole, reports: Clones shrinking from day 15 to 85 showed even CD4/CD8 mixes; later expanders tilted CD4+.

With regard to this clonotype: Its antigen is not identified.

V trimming: 1 base; J trimming: 1 base; junction bases outside the gene matches: 12. Germline assignment: CDR1 MGHRA and CDR2 YSYEKL. CDR3 length: 19 amino acids. TCRdb reanalysed the 5' RACE reads using MiXCR and keeps one entry per CDR3 protein. The table lists about 150,000 distinct CDR3 sequences, about 14% of them singletons. This clonotype originated in an adult woman who had mild COVID-19 (a few samples of this study predate the infection). Cell type and time point are not known. Sequenced material: PBMCs or a T cell subset sorted from them (not recorded which). The J gene is TRBJ1-5, the V gene TRBV4-1; 8 positions match TRBD1. The CDR3 nucleotides read TGCGCCAGCAGCCAAGCCCCCGGACAGGGCGAGGGAAGCAATCAGCCCCAGCATTTT. Translation gives CASSQAPGQGEGSNQPQHF.